This T cell receptor (beta chain) was retrieved from a study of T cell responses to AZD1222 COVID-19 vaccine. This table comes from immunoSEQ multiplex PCR, and its TCRdb copy is limited to in-frame clones, with some not included. The sample holds 90,000 to 150,000 clones, about 85% seen once. The V end lost 2 bases, the J end lost 4 bases, and 12 bases lay between the germline ends. The CDR3 sequence is 15 residues long. Germline-derived CDR1 and CDR2 are MDHEN and SYDVKM. Pooled together were second doses at about 4 or about 12 weeks. The source is an adult who received the AZD1222 COVID-19 vaccine. Sequences were derived from peripheral blood, sampled 28 days after the second AZD1222 dose. The rearrangement joins TRBV28 to TRBJ1-5; D ambiguous. CDR3 residues: CASSLETPNNQPQHF. In DNA, the CDR3 is TGTGCCAGCAGTTTAGAGACACCCAATAATCAGCCCCAGCATTTT. Full variable domain (rest looked up from reference TRBV28 and TRBJ1-5): DVKVTQSSRYLVKRTGEKVFLECVQDMDHENMFWYRQDPGLGLRLIYFSYDVKMKEKGDIPEGYSVSREKKERFSLILESASTNQTSMYLCASSLETPNNQPQHFGDGTRLSIL.